This record covers a single TCR beta chain. Germline V gene data show CDR1 as MNHEY and CDR2 as SMNVEV (reference sequence). The CDR3 has 14 residues. The germline V and J ends were trimmed by 4 bases and 0 bases, with 4 bases remaining between them. Only in-frame clones appear in the TCRdb table, and some are missing; sequencing was by immunoSEQ multiplex PCR. Of over 250,000 clones in the sample, approximately 85% are singletons; the top ten hold 11%. This specimen comes from a study of blood T cell repertoires in COVID-19. The chain couples TRBV27 to TRBJ2-6; D unresolved. This TCR was sampled from a woman in her seventies with acute or convalescent COVID-19. Sequencing was carried out using peripheral blood. CDR3 residues: CASSSYSGANVLTF. The CDR3 bases are TGTGCCAGCAGTTCCTACTCTGGGGCCAACGTCCTGACTTTC.